A single sample is the source of the 2 T cell receptor beta chains below, sequenced in a study of CXCR3-negative and CXCR3-positive naive CD8 T cells. It was by 5' RACE with UMI labels that the TRB cDNA libraries were prepared. Reanalyzing the 5' RACE reads, TCRdb keeps one entry per CDR3 protein, without DNA. This table holds 150,000 or so distinct CDR3 sequences. General study results and limits: Hydrophobicity of TRB CDR3s was greater in CXCR3-positive naive cells than in CXCR3-negative naive cells.

Their antigen targets remain unknown. Sequences were obtained from naive CXCR3+ CD8+ T cells from blood. The subset is: CD45RO-CCR7+CD27+CD95- naive CD8+ T cells expressing CXCR3 (TNR3+). These receptors were collected from a human donor in good health. Some clones in this sample may be carry-over from other donors' samples.

CDR3 protein: CASSMGRAGSYEQYF. The rearrangement joins TRBV19 to TRBJ2-7; TCRdb names TRBD1, which stays unverified in the absence of DNA. The germline V gene has CDR1 LNHDA and CDR2 SQIVND (reference sequence). The CDR3 has 15 amino acids.

CDR3 residues: CASSSMYIQGPNEQFF. J is TRBJ2-1 and V is TRBV7-3; with no DNA, the TCRdb D assignment of TRBD2 cannot be verified. CDR3 size: 16 residues. The germline V gene has CDR1 SGHTA and CDR2 FQGTGA.